The entry below describes one TCR beta chain. The antigen is not known. Germline values: CDR1 MNHEY, CDR2 SVGEGT. The CDR3 totals 15 residues. The V end was cut by 4 bases, the J end by 0 bases, with 10 bases between. This entry belongs to a study of early T cells in non-severe SARS-CoV-2 infection. Study-level results: There was a bias toward anti-spike CD8 responses in VDJdb matching, which missed private and CD4 specificities.

Each single cDNA molecule received a unique molecular identifier. MiXCR, run by TCRdb on the 5' RACE reads, gives a single entry per CDR3 protein. In the table there are some 91,000 distinct CDR3 sequences, about 13% of which are singletons. This receptor was obtained from an adult who was a healthcare worker with PCR-confirmed SARS-CoV-2 infection or an uninfected control (not recorded which). The sample was whole blood. This chain uses TRBV6-2 or TRBV6-3 with TRBJ2-1, with D unclear. The CDR3 nucleotides read TGTGCCAGCAGTTCCGACCAGAGCTCCTACAATGAGCAGTTCTTC. Translating it yields CASSSDQSSYNEQFF.